This passage covers 19 T cell receptor beta chains from one sample sequenced in a study of T cell responses to AZD1222 COVID-19 vaccine. Sequencing was performed with immunoSEQ multiplex PCR; in TCRdb, only in-frame clones are kept and a portion is missing. The table shows 60,000 to 75,000 clones, with 83% occurring only once. Sample: peripheral blood, taken 28 days after the second AZD1222 dose. These receptors were obtained from an adult who received the AZD1222 COVID-19 vaccine.

This rearrangement joins TRBV10-3 to TRBJ2-3; 10 bases map to TRBD2. The junction had 5 bases not matched to a gene; V was cut back by 3 bases and J by 2 bases. Germline V lookup: CDR1 ENHRY, CDR2 SYGVKD. The CDR3 covers 16 residues. In nucleotides, the CDR3 is TGTGCCATCAGTGATGGTAGCGGGGGGTACACAGATACGCAGTATTTT. Its translation: CAISDGSGGYTDTQYF.

J is TRBJ1-1 and V is TRBV7-2; TRBD1 might be the D (5 bases). The CDR3 length is 15 residues. Germline CDR1 reads SGHTA; CDR2 reads FQGNSA. The ends were cut back, 1 base at V and 8 bases at J, with 17 bases in the middle. CDR3 coding DNA: TGTGCCAGCAGCTTAGGTCTTAGTCCAGGGCGGGAAGCTTTCTTT. Translation gives CASSLGLSPGREAFF.

V is TRBV12-3 or TRBV12-4 and J is TRBJ1-2; D is undetermined. Trimming left V 0 bases short and J 4 bases short, with 6 bases between. CDR3 length equals 13 residues. Written as DNA, the CDR3 is TGTGCCAGCAGTTTAGCTGGACTCTATGGCTACACCTTC. Its translation: CASSLAGLYGYTF.

The chain links TRBV28 to TRBJ2-7; TRBD1 aligns across 9 bases. V gave up 6 bases and J gave up 9 bases; unmatched junction bases: 9. From germline, CDR1 is MDHEN and CDR2 SYDVKM. CDR3 length: 13 amino acids. The CDR3 DNA follows: TGTGCCAGCAGGACAGGGGGGTATGGTGGGCAGTACTTC. Encoded protein: CASRTGGYGGQYF.

V usage is TRBV12-3 or TRBV12-4 and J usage is TRBJ1-5; D is unresolved. CDR3 length: 13 amino acids. Between the trimmed V and J ends, which lost 5 bases and 3 bases, there was a span of 8 bases. The CDR3 region is CASSPVFNQPQHF. Here the CDR3 DNA reads TGTGCCAGCAGTCCCGTCTTCAATCAGCCCCAGCATTTT.

The J gene is TRBJ1-6, the V gene TRBV27; TRBD1 agrees at 7 bases. With V trimmed by 2 bases and J by 12 bases, 7 bases remained unmatched. Germline V gene sequence: CDR1 MNHEY, CDR2 SMNVEV (reference sequence). The CDR3 runs 14 residues. For the CDR3, the DNA is TGTGCCAGCAGTTTAAGCCCAGGGGGGCGACCCCTCCACTTT. This sequence encodes CASSLSPGGRPLHF.

V gene TRBV7-2 combines with J gene TRBJ2-2; 9 bases align to TRBD1. The germline CDR1 and CDR2 sequences are SGHTA and FQGNSA. The CDR3 covers 17 residues. With 4 bases clipped from V and 7 bases from J, the junction kept 13 bases outside the gene matches. CDR3 amino acids: CASSSSGDRVVIGELFF. CDR3 nucleotides: TGTGCCAGCAGCTCATCCGGGGACAGGGTTGTCATCGGGGAGCTGTTTTTT.

The genes are TRBV5-1 and TRBJ1-4; 10 bases match TRBD1. V shed 0 bases and J 8 bases; nucleotides not matched to a gene: 10. The germline gives CDR1 SGHRS, CDR2 YFSETQ. The CDR3 runs to 17 residues. DNA for the CDR3: TGCGCCAGCAGCTTGGGGAAAGGGACAGGGGAAGGGGAAAAACTGTTTTTT. Translation: CASSLGKGTGEGEKLFF. The complete variable domain, with remaining parts taken from reference TRBV5-1 and TRBJ1-4, reads KAGVTQTPRYLIKTRGQQVTLSCSPISGHRSVSWYQQTPGQGLQFLFEYFSETQRNKGNFPGRFSGRQFSNSRSEMNVSTLELGDSALYLCASSLGKGTGEGEKLFFGSGTQLSVL.

This chain links TRBV7-9 with TRBJ2-7; D is unclear. Trimming cost V 1 base and J 4 bases, with 5 bases left between them. CDR3 length: 12 amino acids. Germline V gene sequence: CDR1 SEHNR, CDR2 FQNEAQ (reference sequence). CDR3 sequence: CASSLGQYEQYF. In nucleotides, the CDR3 is TGTGCCAGCAGCTTAGGCCAGTACGAGCAGTACTTC.

V gene TRBV6-5 combines with J gene TRBJ1-4; D may be TRBD1 (5 bases). The V and J ends lost 0 bases and 0 bases respectively, with 5 bases between them. This CDR3 is 15 amino acids long. CDR1 is MNHEY, CDR2 SVGAGI, per germline. CDR3 protein: CASSYSGATNEKLFF. CDR3 bases: TGTGCCAGCAGTTACTCAGGGGCAACTAATGAAAAACTGTTTTTT.

V and J are TRBV6-2 or TRBV6-3 and TRBJ1-1; 8 nucleotides match TRBD1. In germline, CDR1 is MNHEY, CDR2 SVGEGT. The V and J ends lost 4 bases and 9 bases, in that order; junction bases with no gene match: 13. The CDR3 consists of 15 residues. CDR3 region: CASSSVHRGTPQAFF. The CDR3 nucleotides are TGTGCCAGCAGTTCCGTTCACAGGGGGACGCCACAAGCTTTCTTT.

This chain links TRBV5-1 with TRBJ1-1; 9 positions match TRBD1. Per germline, CDR1 SGHRS and CDR2 YFSETQ. The V gene end was trimmed by 0 bases and the J gene end by 0 bases; junction bases not matched to a gene: 3. This CDR3 has 16 amino acids. CDR3 DNA sequence: TGCGCCAGCAGCTTGGACAGGGGGCAAATGAACACTGAAGCTTTCTTT. Its translation is CASSLDRGQMNTEAFF.

The CDR3 bases are TGTGCCAGCAGCGGATACAGGGAGACGGGAAACACCATATATTTT. Protein sequence: CASSGYRETGNTIYF. This rearrangement joins TRBV7-8 to TRBJ1-3; D possibly corresponds to TRBD1 (6 bases). Looked up from germline, CDR1 is SGHVS and CDR2 is FQNEAQ. This CDR3 region has 15 residues. V lost 5 bases and J 4 bases, leaving 15 bases between the germline ends.

The V gene is TRBV4-1, the J gene TRBJ1-1, with a possible D match to TRBD1 (6 bases). CDR1 and CDR2 from the germline V gene are MGHRA and YSYEKL. The CDR3 spans 16 residues. Trimming left V 8 bases short and J 3 bases short, with 22 bases between. The DNA for the CDR3 is TGCGCCAGCCTAAAGGGTGCAGGGGAGCCTTACACTGAAGCTTTCTTT. It is translated as CASLKGAGEPYTEAFF.

This chain links TRBV7-9 with TRBJ1-5; 7 bases are shared with TRBD1. Germline lookup yields CDR1 SEHNR and CDR2 FQNEAQ (reference sequence). J lost 13 bases, V lost 3 bases, and 6 bases had no gene match. The CDR3 consists of 12 residues. The CDR3 nucleotides read TGTGCCAGCAGCTTTGGGGACAGCCAACAGCATTTT. It specifies CASSFGDSQQHF.

The chain has TRBV5-1 and TRBJ2-3, with unresolved D. The CDR3 contains 14 residues. V was clipped by 1 base and J by 0 bases, with 6 bases between them. CDR1 and CDR2 from the germline V gene are SGHRS and YFSETQ. The CDR3 is CASSLSASTDTQYF. The CDR3 DNA follows: TGCGCCAGCAGCTTGTCAGCTAGCACAGATACGCAGTATTTT. Drawing the rest from reference TRBV5-1 and TRBJ2-3, the complete variable domain is KAGVTQTPRYLIKTRGQQVTLSCSPISGHRSVSWYQQTPGQGLQFLFEYFSETQRNKGNFPGRFSGRQFSNSRSEMNVSTLELGDSALYLCASSLSASTDTQYFGPGTRLTVL.

The chain recombines TRBV6-5 with TRBJ1-5, with 7 bases aligning to TRBD1. Germline trimming cut 5 bases from V and 6 bases from J; bases unmatched to any gene: 10. CDR1 MNHEY and CDR2 SVGAGI come from the germline V gene. This CDR3 region has 15 residues. The CDR3 sequence is CASSHHDRESQPQHF. The CDR3 DNA sequence: TGTGCCAGCAGTCATCACGACAGGGAGAGTCAGCCCCAGCATTTT.

This chain connects TRBV5-6 to TRBJ1-2; D unclear. The CDR3 totals 12 residues. Germline V lookup: CDR1 SGHDT, CDR2 YYEEEE. V lost 1 base and J 5 bases, leaving 6 bases between the germline ends. In DNA, the CDR3 is TGTGCCAGCAGCTTGTCTGGTTATGGCTACACCTTC. This encodes CASSLSGYGYTF.

The DNA of the CDR3 is TGTGCCAGCAGCGATCAGGGATCTGCCAATCAGCCCCAGCATTTT. This sequence encodes CASSDQGSANQPQHF. The genes are TRBV5-6 and TRBJ1-5, with a weak D call TRBD1 (5 bases). Germline CDR1 is SGHDT and CDR2 is YYEEEE. The CDR3 is 15 amino acids. The germline V and J ends were trimmed by 4 bases and 3 bases, with 14 bases remaining between them.